Detailed here is one T cell receptor (beta chain). What it recognizes is unknown. The record originates from a study of vaccination effects on CD4 cells after COVID-19. Antigen-specific CD4+ T cell clonotypes were called by their expansion after viral peptide-pool culture in ViraFEST. Between days 9 and 11 of culture, CD4+ T cells were separated out. No vaccinee had earlier SARS-CoV-2 infection, and nucleocapsid antibodies were negative. Researchers reported culturing a few million PBMC in each well, adding 8 to 10 IU/ml IL-2 and 10 ug/ml peptides. Cultures received IL-2 medium that replaced half the medium on days 3 and 7. Assay: immunoSEQ multiplex PCR; the TCRdb copy retains only in-frame clones and omits some. This table has about 52,000 clones, roughly three quarters appearing once. The CDR3 sequence is 14 residues long. Trimming removed 2 bases from V and 6 bases from J, with 8 bases in between. Germline loops: CDR1 MNHEY, CDR2 SMNVEV (reference sequence).

The receptor's source is a human donor who received a COVID-19 vaccine. The sample was CD4+ T cells from PBMCs cultured with HCoV-OC43 spike peptides, taken before COVID-19 vaccination. Subset of the sample: HCoV-OC43 spike overlapping peptide pool stimulation. The chain uses TRBV27 and TRBJ1-6; D is ambiguous. The CDR3 DNA sequence: TGTGCCAGCAGTTTACGGCAGCCTAATTCACCCCTCCACTTT. Encoded protein: CASSLRQPNSPLHF.